This T cell receptor beta chain was captured in a study of blood T cell repertoires in COVID-19. Turning to the study itself: In each case, the material was cDNA or gDNA derived from T cells, B-cell-depleted T cells, or PBMCs.

The CDR3 extends over 15 amino acids. CDR1 and CDR2 from the germline V gene are SGHRS and YFSETQ. Germline trimming cut 4 bases from V and 3 bases from J; bases unmatched to any gene: 6. This clone was seen just once. Sequenced by immunoSEQ multiplex PCR; TCRdb stores in-frame clones only, minus some. Here the sample spans tens of thousands of clones, 85% to 90% being singletons. The V call is TRBV5-1, the J call TRBJ2-7; 11 bases are shared with TRBD1. Sequencing was performed on peripheral blood. This sequence was found in a man in his 60s with acute or convalescent COVID-19. This CDR3 reads CASSRRTGGSYEQYF. The CDR3 bases are TGCGCCAGCAGCAGAAGGACAGGGGGCAGCTACGAGCAGTACTTC. The full variable domain, rest sourced from reference TRBV5-1 and TRBJ2-7, is KAGVTQTPRYLIKTRGQQVTLSCSPISGHRSVSWYQQTPGQGLQFLFEYFSETQRNKGNFPGRFSGRQFSNSRSEMNVSTLELGDSALYLCASSRRTGGSYEQYFGPGTRLTVT.